The 7 T cell receptor beta chains listed next were all sequenced from one sample in a study of Ad26.COV2.S vaccination and SARS-CoV-2 variants. The treatment: approximately 18 received Ad26.COV2.S at low or high dose, single or two shots; five or six received placebo; per-sample allocation not given. Specimens were obtained on day 63 following the first vaccine or placebo injection. TCRdb's table, derived via immunoSEQ multiplex PCR, lists solely in-frame clones and lacks some. The sample holds about 350,000 clones, roughly 89% seen once. The input for sequencing was peripheral blood, taken in a trial of Ad26.COV2.S vaccine versus placebo. These receptors came from a person aged 18-65 years who received the Ad26.COV2.S COVID-19 vaccine or a placebo.

This clone was recorded only once. The chain employs TRBV19 and TRBJ2-7; possible D gene TRBD2, 6 bases. The CDR3 is 14 residues long. Germline V gene data show CDR1 as LNHDA and CDR2 as SQIVND (reference sequence). The V end was cut by 3 bases, the J end by 5 bases, with 14 bases between. In DNA form, the CDR3 reads TGTGCCAGTAGTATTGGGCGGGGACTCGACGAGCAGTACTTC. It is translated as CASSIGRGLDEQYF.

The rearrangement uses TRBV7-2 and TRBJ2-7; no firm D call. This CDR3 region has 17 residues. Germline values: CDR1 SGHTA, CDR2 FQGNSA. V was pared by 0 bases and J by 0 bases, with 15 bases between. The CDR3 sequence: CASSLAFREPSSYEQYF. CDR3 nucleotide sequence: TGTGCCAGCAGCTTAGCGTTTAGGGAACCTAGCTCCTACGAGCAGTACTTC.

This chain links TRBV19 with TRBJ2-1, with TRBD2 matching 7 bases. Germline V gene lookup returns CDR1 LNHDA and CDR2 SQIVND (reference sequence). After removal of 2 bases from V and 0 bases from J, the junction contained 4 bases not matched to a gene. CDR3 length: 16 residues. The CDR3, as DNA: TGTGCCAGTAGTATATGGGGGGGAGGCTCCTACAATGAGCAGTTCTTC. Translated, it gives CASSIWGGGSYNEQFF.

The V call is TRBV28, the J call TRBJ2-2; TRBD1 aligns across 10 bases. The CDR3 is 15 amino acids. In germline, CDR1 is MDHEN, CDR2 SYDVKM. The junction had 2 bases not matched to a gene; V was cut back by 2 bases and J by 5 bases. CDR3 coding DNA: TGTGCCAGCAGTTTAAGACAGGGGGCGACCGGGGAGCTGTTTTTT. Translating it yields CASSLRQGATGELFF. Drawing the rest from reference TRBV28 and TRBJ2-2, the complete variable domain is DVKVTQSSRYLVKRTGEKVFLECVQDMDHENMFWYRQDPGLGLRLIYFSYDVKMKEKGDIPEGYSVSREKKERFSLILESASTNQTSMYLCASSLRQGATGELFFGEGSRLTVL.

The CDR3 DNA follows: TGTGCCAGCAGCTTAGAGAGCGGGGGGTTCGATACGCAGTATTTT. Protein sequence: CASSLESGGFDTQYF. The rearrangement joins TRBV7-2 to TRBJ2-3; TRBD2 aligns across 9 bases. CDR3 length: 15 residues. CDR1 SGHTA and CDR2 FQGNSA come from the germline V gene. The ends lost 1 base at V and 6 bases at J; junction bases unmatched: 5.

DNA of the CDR3: TGTGCCAGCTCACTGGGACAGAACACCGGGGAGCTGTTTTTT. It is translated as CASSLGQNTGELFF. V gene TRBV18 combines with J gene TRBJ2-2, with D tentatively TRBD1 (6 bases). This CDR3 has 14 amino acids. The germline CDR1 and CDR2 sequences are KGHSH and LQKENI. Trimming took 4 bases from V and 1 from J, leaving 7 bases between them.

The chain uses TRBV7-8 and TRBJ2-5; D is unresolved. Germline CDR1 and CDR2: SGHVS and FQNEAQ. Trimming removed 5 bases from V and 1 base from J, with 11 bases in between. This CDR3 is built from 14 residues. CDR3 nucleotides: TGTGCCAGCAGCCCCAGGACGCCCCAAGAGACCCAGTACTTC. This gives the protein CASSPRTPQETQYF.